This TCR beta chain came from a study of somatic mutations in cytotoxic T cells in rheumatoid arthritis. Overall study results and limits: The antigen targets of the expanded CD8+ clones were unknown. Any difference in CD8+ T-cell clonality between patients who had rheumatoid arthritis and healthy controls who were age-matched was not statistically significant.

The V gene's germline CDR1 is SGHDN and CDR2 FVKESK. The CDR3 has 11 residues. Trimming took off 6 bases at V and 9 bases at J, with 11 bases between the two ends. Repertoires were generated with immunoSEQ multiplex PCR, while TCRdb's copy carries only in-frame clones and drops some. This sample has some 10,000 clones, with 65% to 85% found just once. As regards this clone: Antigen unknown.

The sequencing sample was made of CD8+ T cells sorted from blood. The sequence derives from a woman aged 45-60 years in good health. The V and J genes are TRBV14 and TRBJ2-5; no clear D. The CDR3 spells CASSVGRAQYF. The CDR3 DNA follows: TGTGCCAGCAGTGTAGGTCGGGCCCAGTACTTC.